This entry lists 10 T cell receptor beta chains sequenced from one sample in a study of T cell repertoires in cytomegalovirus infection. TCRdb passed the reads through MiXCR, listing each CDR3 protein once. The sample has 200,000 or so distinct CDR3 sequences, under 30% seen once. Sequenced material: PBMCs. The source of these receptors is a human donor in good health (CMV status not recorded). Some clones in this sample may be carry-over from other donors' samples.

This clonotype has only a few counts. The chain recombines TRBV12-3 or TRBV12-4 with TRBJ1-1; D not resolved. V dropped 1 base and J dropped 3 bases, with 3 bases sitting between them. The CDR3 is 12 residues long. The CDR3 region has the DNA TGTGCCAGCAGTTTAGAGGACACTGAAGCTTTCTTT. As protein: CASSLEDTEAFF.

The sample holds a few counts of this clonotype. The chain carries TRBV7-6 and TRBJ2-3; TRBD2 matches 8 bases. Germline loops: CDR1 SGHVS, CDR2 FNYEAQ. This CDR3 is 15 amino acids long. V was clipped by 6 bases and J by 1 base; unmatched bases: 6. This chain's CDR3 is CASRVAGWGTDTQYF. The CDR3 DNA sequence: TGTGCCAGCAGGGTAGCGGGATGGGGCACAGATACGCAGTATTTT.

There are a few counts of this clonotype. The genes are TRBV29-1 and TRBJ1-4; a possible D gene is TRBD1 (5 bases). Germline V gene sequence: CDR1 SQVTM, CDR2 ANQGSEA. Between the trimmed V and J ends, which lost 0 bases and 8 bases, there was a span of 13 bases. The CDR3 runs 14 residues. Written as DNA, the CDR3 is TGCAGCGTTGAAGATTGGGGAAGGGGCGAAAAACTGTTTTTT. This sequence encodes CSVEDWGRGEKLFF.

There are many counts of this clonotype. The chain uses TRBV12-3 or TRBV12-4 and TRBJ1-2; 7 bases agree with TRBD1. V lost 5 bases, J lost 2 bases, and 2 bases stayed unmatched. This CDR3 region has 13 residues. The CDR3 here is CASSETGNYGYTF. The CDR3 region has the DNA TGTGCCAGCAGTGAGACAGGGAACTATGGCTACACCTTC.

The chain couples TRBV12-3 or TRBV12-4 to TRBJ2-2; no firm D call. Trimming cost V 6 bases and J 5 bases, with 13 bases left between them. This CDR3 has 14 residues. The CDR3 region has the DNA TGTGCCAGCAGCCTTTTCCAGGAAACCGGGGAGCTGTTTTTT. Residues: CASSLFQETGELFF.

CDR3 sequence reads: CASSLRVEQYF. CDR3 DNA: TGTGCCAGCAGTTTAAGGGTCGAGCAGTACTTC. V gene TRBV12-3 or TRBV12-4 combines with J gene TRBJ2-7; D is uncertain. Between the trimmed V and J ends, which lost 2 bases and 6 bases, there was a span of 5 bases. The CDR3 contains 11 residues.

Regarding this clonotype: The CDR3 does not end in the conserved phenylalanine or tryptophan, so this is likely a read error. V gene TRBV4-1 combines with J gene TRBJ2-7; D might be TRBD1 (6 bases). V shed 0 bases and J shed 2 bases, with 14 bases lying between them. The CDR3 is 16 residues long. From germline, CDR1 is MGHRA and CDR2 YSYEKL. The CDR3 loop is CASSQDNDRSPYEQYI. The CDR3 DNA reads as TGCGCCAGCAGCCAAGATAATGACAGGAGTCCCTACGAGCAGTACATC.

This clonotype was observed many times. The V gene is TRBV7-2, the J gene TRBJ1-1, with 7 bases aligning to TRBD1. Germline V CDR1 and CDR2: SGHTA, FQGNSA. The V and J ends lost 5 bases and 5 bases, in that order; junction bases with no gene match: 11. The CDR3 length is 15 residues. CDR3 bases: TGTGCCAGCAGCCCCTTCCACAGGGGAGGGACTGAAGCTTTCTTT. This encodes CASSPFHRGGTEAFF.

Ten or more counts support this clonotype. The gene calls are TRBV7-2 and TRBJ1-2; the D gene is possibly TRBD1 (5 bases). This CDR3 comprises 16 residues. CDR1 SGHTA and CDR2 FQGNSA come from the germline V gene. V lost 3 bases, J lost 8 bases, and 22 bases lay in between. The CDR3 region has the DNA TGTGCCAGCAGCTTGGACAACCCAGGCAGAAGTGGAGGCTACACCTTC. Its protein is CASSLDNPGRSGGYTF.

The chain combines TRBV6-5 with TRBJ2-6; 10 bases map to TRBD1. The CDR3 covers 17 residues. With V trimmed by 5 bases and J by 4 bases, 8 bases remained unmatched. Germline V gene lookup returns CDR1 MNHEY and CDR2 SVGAGI. CDR3 nucleotide sequence: TGTGCCAGCAGTCCCAGGGACAGGGGTTCAGGGGCCAACGTCCTGACTTTC. This encodes CASSPRDRGSGANVLTF.